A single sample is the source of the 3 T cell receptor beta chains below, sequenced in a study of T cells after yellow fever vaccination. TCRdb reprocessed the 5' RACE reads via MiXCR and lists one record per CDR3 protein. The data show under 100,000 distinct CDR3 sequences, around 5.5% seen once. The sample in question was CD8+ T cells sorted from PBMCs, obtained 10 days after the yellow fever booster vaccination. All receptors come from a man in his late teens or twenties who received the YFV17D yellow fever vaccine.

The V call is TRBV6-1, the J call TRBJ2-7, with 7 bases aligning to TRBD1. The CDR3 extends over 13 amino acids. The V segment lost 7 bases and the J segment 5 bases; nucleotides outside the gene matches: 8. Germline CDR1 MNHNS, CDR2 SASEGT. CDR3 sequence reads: CASTLGQSDEQYF. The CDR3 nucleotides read TGTGCCAGCACCCTGGGACAGTCGGACGAGCAGTACTTC.

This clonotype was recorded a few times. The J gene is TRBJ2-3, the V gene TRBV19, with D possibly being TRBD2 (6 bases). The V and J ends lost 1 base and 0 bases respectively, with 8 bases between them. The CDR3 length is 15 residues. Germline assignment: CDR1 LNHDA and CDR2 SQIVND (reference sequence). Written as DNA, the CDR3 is TGTGCCAGTAGTATAGGGGGGACTAGCACAGATACGCAGTATTTT. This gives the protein CASSIGGTSTDTQYF. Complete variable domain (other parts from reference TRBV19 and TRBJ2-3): DGGITQSPKYLFRKEGQNVTLSCEQNLNHDAMYWYRQDPGQGLRLIYYSQIVNDFQKGDIAEGYSVSREKKESFPLTVTSAQKNPTAFYLCASSIGGTSTDTQYFGPGTRLTVL.

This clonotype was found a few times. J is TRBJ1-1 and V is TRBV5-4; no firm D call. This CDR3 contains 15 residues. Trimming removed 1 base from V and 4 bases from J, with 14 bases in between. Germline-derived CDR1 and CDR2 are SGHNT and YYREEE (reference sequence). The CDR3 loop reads CASSLSNSGVTEAFF. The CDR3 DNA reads TGTGCCAGCAGCTTGTCAAACAGCGGGGTCACTGAAGCTTTCTTT.